The entry below gives a single TCR beta chain sequence along with its context. The CDR3 is 16 amino acids. Germline loops: CDR1 KGHDR, CDR2 SFDVKD. Trimming stripped 0 bases from V and 5 bases from J, with 12 bases between. The data are from a study of control samples from healthy donors and cancer patients. Only in-frame clones appear in the TCRdb table, and some are missing; sequencing was by immunoSEQ multiplex PCR. The table lists over 100,000 clones, less than 95% of them singletons. The sequencing sample was made of blood. This sequence was found in a human donor in good health. The donor label of this sample is uncertain. The chain links TRBV24-1 to TRBJ2-2; a weak D match, TRBD2 (6 bases). The CDR3: CATSDLMEGETGELFF. In DNA form, the CDR3 reads TGTGCCACCAGTGATTTGATGGAGGGCGAGACCGGGGAGCTGTTTTTT.